The text below deals with one T cell receptor (beta chain). Germline values: CDR1 SGHDT, CDR2 YYEEEE. With V trimmed by 1 base and J by 8 bases, 1 base remained unmatched. The CDR3 totals 13 residues. This record belongs to a study of blood T cell repertoires in COVID-19. As for the study in general: Samples representing acute and convalescent COVID-19 were sourced from the United States, Italy and Spain. PBMCs, B-cell-depleted T cells, or T cells provided the cDNA or gDNA that made up the material.

Libraries were prepared by immunoSEQ multiplex PCR; TCRdb keeps only in-frame clonotypes and omits some of them. The table shows under 150,000 clones, with about nine tenths occurring only once. This sequence joins TRBV5-6 and TRBJ1-4; 8 bases match TRBD1. The clonotype was recovered from a human donor with active COVID-19. The donor label of this sample is uncertain. Sequenced: peripheral blood. In DNA, the CDR3 is TGTGCCAGCAGCTTGAACAGGGGGGAAAAACTGTTTTTT. Protein product: CASSLNRGEKLFF.